The rows below give T cell receptor beta chains drawn from one sample of a study of T cells in localized non-small cell lung cancer. TCRdb's copy holds only in-frame clones and misses some; the assay was immunoSEQ multiplex PCR. This sample has about 21,000 clones, with 70% to 90% found just once. The material sequenced was peripheral blood, taken before any cancer treatment. The receptor set was obtained from a male donor aged 60 or older with stage I squamous cell lung carcinoma. The CDR3 runs from the conserved cysteine through the conserved F or W. The D gene is left open where the match is weak. Only some rows state a clone size, as once, few, many or a class for expanded clones.

clone_size,j_call,v_call,d_call,cdr3_aa,cdr3_nt
-,TRBJ2-2,TRBV5-1,-,CASSPGTANTGELFF,TGCGCCAGCAGCCCCGGGACGGCGAACACCGGGGAGCTGTTTTTT
-,TRBJ2-3,TRBV14,-,CASSLWGRAEGSDTQYF,TGTGCCAGCAGCCTATGGGGTAGGGCGGAGGGATCAGATACGCAGTATTTT
-,TRBJ2-5,TRBV28,-,CASSHQRRDETQYF,TGTGCCAGCAGTCATCAAAGACGAGATGAGACCCAGTACTTC
-,TRBJ2-2,TRBV27,-,CASSLSRNTGELFF,TGTGCCAGCAGTTTATCGAGGAACACCGGGGAGCTGTTTTTT
-,TRBJ1-1,TRBV11-1,-,CASSRTNGIDEAFF,TGTGCCAGCAGCCGAACTAACGGGATAGATGAAGCTTTCTTT
-,TRBJ1-5,TRBV6-1,-,CASSEQGISNQPQHF,TGTGCCAGCAGTGAACAGGGAATTAGCAATCAGCCCCAGCATTTT
-,TRBJ1-1,TRBV2,TRBD1,CASSVRQGNTEAFF,TGTGCCAGCAGTGTCCGACAGGGAAACACTGAAGCTTTCTTT
-,TRBJ1-2,TRBV27,TRBD1,CASSLMTGALNYGYTF,TGTGCCAGCAGTTTAATGACAGGGGCCCTCAACTATGGCTACACCTTC
-,TRBJ1-6,TRBV9,-,CASSAYPRLGALHSPLHF,TGTGCCAGCAGCGCATACCCTCGGTTGGGCGCTTTACATTCACCCCTCCACTTT
few,TRBJ1-5,TRBV30,-,CAWSLNSLNQPQHF,TGTGCCTGGAGTCTCAACAGCCTCAATCAGCCCCAGCATTTT
few,TRBJ1-3,TRBV19,-,CASSSLSATAGNTIYF,TGTGCCAGTAGTTCTCTAAGTGCGACAGCCGGAAACACCATATATTTT
-,TRBJ1-1,TRBV9,TRBD1,CASSVSWTGGTEAFF,TGTGCCAGCAGCGTGTCCTGGACAGGGGGCACTGAAGCTTTCTTT
-,TRBJ1-1,TRBV5-1,TRBD1,CASSSGQGRVEAFF,TGCGCCAGCAGCTCGGGACAGGGGAGAGTTGAAGCTTTCTTT
-,TRBJ1-1,TRBV7-3,-,CASSLKVDTEAFF,TGTGCCAGCAGCTTAAAAGTGGACACTGAAGCTTTCTTT
-,TRBJ2-7,TRBV7-2,-,CASSLMTSWGSEQYF,TGTGCCAGCAGCTTAATGACTTCCTGGGGGAGCGAGCAGTACTTC
-,TRBJ1-2,TRBV19,-,CASSIPGPSWLKYGYTF,TGTGCCAGTAGTATTCCAGGTCCGTCCTGGCTTAAGTATGGCTACACCTTC
-,TRBJ2-1,TRBV4-3,TRBD2,CASRHISGGTYNEQFF,TGCGCCAGCAGACATATTAGCGGGGGAACCTACAATGAGCAGTTCTTC
-,TRBJ1-1,TRBV5-4,TRBD1,CANSFLGTGKWNTEAFF,TGTGCCAACAGCTTCTTAGGGACAGGGAAATGGAACACTGAAGCTTTCTTT
-,TRBJ2-5,TRBV9,-,CASSVEAGTLETQYF,TGTGCCAGCAGCGTGGAAGCCGGGACTCTGGAGACCCAGTACTTC
-,TRBJ1-1,TRBV9,-,CASTRTGSGGTEAFF,TGTGCCAGCACCCGTACGGGGTCGGGCGGCACTGAAGCTTTCTTT
-,TRBJ2-3,TRBV28,TRBD1,CASSLGSGTGGADTQYF,TGTGCCAGCAGTTTGGGGAGCGGGACAGGGGGCGCGGATACGCAGTATTTT
-,TRBJ1-4,TRBV30,TRBD1,CAWSLRDRGFSTNEKLFF,TGTGCCTGGAGTCTACGGGACAGGGGATTTTCAACTAATGAAAAACTGTTTTTT
-,TRBJ1-2,TRBV5-1,-,CASSGADYGYTF,TGCGCCAGCAGCGGCGCCGACTATGGCTACACCTTC
-,TRBJ1-1,TRBV12-5,-,CASGLYNTEAFF,TGTGCTAGTGGTTTGTACAACACTGAAGCTTTCTTT
-,TRBJ2-1,TRBV29-1,-,CSVVPLSYNEQFF,TGCAGCGTTGTACCCCTCTCCTACAATGAGCAGTTCTTC
-,TRBJ2-3,TRBV29-1,-,CSAGGSGTDTQYF,TGCAGCGCCGGAGGGAGCGGCACAGATACGCAGTATTTT